The sequence of this TCR beta chain was determined in a study of glioma-infiltrating T cells. Findings and caveats of the study: Tissue and blood shared very few CDR3 sequences.

The sample holds a few counts of this clonotype. Its antigen is unknown. Amplification of TCR alpha and beta CDR3 regions from RNA used iRepertoire nested multiplex PCR. TCRdb itself ran the multiplex PCR reads through MiXCR, one entry per CDR3 protein. The table has over 120,000 distinct CDR3 sequences, 35% to 50% seen once. Sequencing input: glioma tissue, nonneoplastic brain tissue, or PBMCs (not recorded which). This TCR was recovered from a human donor with low-grade glioma or glioblastoma, undergoing nonglioma brain surgery, or in good health (not recorded which).

The CDR3 here is CSAREWIALDEQFF. CDR3 nucleotides: TGCAGTGCTAGAGAGTGGATAGCGCTCGATGAGCAGTTCTTC. V and J are TRBV20-1 and TRBJ2-1; tentative D call: TRBD2 (5 bases). V was shortened by 0 bases and J by 8 bases, with 14 bases between the two germline ends. CDR1 is DFQATT, CDR2 SNEGSKA, per germline (reference sequence). This CDR3 comprises 14 residues.